One sample yielded the 5 T cell receptor beta chains listed below, sequenced in a study of shared clonotypes between healthy human individuals. The method was immunoSEQ multiplex PCR; TCRdb's version includes in-frame clones alone and lacks a portion of them. The table records about 1 million clones, more than 60% of them present only once. Sequencing was done on a sample of memory CD4+ T cells sorted from blood. The subset here: CD45RA-negative fraction. These TCRs come from a young man in good health.

This clone was observed a handful of times. The genes are TRBV2 and TRBJ1-2; D unclear. CDR1 SNHLY and CDR2 FYNNEI come from the germline V gene. V gave up 7 bases and J gave up 4 bases, with 16 bases separating them. There are 14 residues in the CDR3. As DNA, the CDR3 is TGTGCCAGCAAAATCAGCTTTATGGGCTATGGCTACACCTTC. Protein: CASKISFMGYGYTF.

The chain employs TRBV2 and TRBJ2-1; tentatively, D is TRBD1 (6 bases). V lost 7 bases and J 10 bases, leaving 14 bases between the germline ends. The CDR3 is 12 residues long. Germline V gene sequence: CDR1 SNHLY, CDR2 FYNNEI. CDR3 loop: CASNPDRKEQFF. The DNA for the CDR3 is TGTGCCAGCAACCCGGACAGAAAAGAGCAGTTCTTC.

J is TRBJ1-3 and V is TRBV10-3; D not certain. From germline, CDR1 is ENHRY and CDR2 SYGVKD. CDR3 length: 15 residues. The ends were cut back, 4 bases at V and 0 bases at J, with 10 bases in the middle. The CDR3 coding sequence is TGTGCCATCAGTGGAGGAAGATTCTCTGGAAACACCATATATTTT. Protein sequence: CAISGGRFSGNTIYF.

This chain uses TRBV5-6 with TRBJ2-5; 9 bases agree with TRBD1. CDR1 and CDR2 from the germline V gene are SGHDT and YYEEEE. CDR3 length: 14 residues. The J segment lost 7 bases and the V segment lost 3 bases, leaving 7 bases of the junction unmatched. The chain's CDR3 is CASSWTGEEGTQYF. The CDR3 nucleotides are TGTGCCAGCAGCTGGACAGGGGAGGAGGGGACCCAGTACTTC.

V and J are TRBV5-1 and TRBJ2-3; no firm D call. CDR3 length: 16 amino acids. Germline assignment: CDR1 SGHRS and CDR2 YFSETQ. V lost 2 bases and J lost 3, with 16 bases in between. CDR3: CASSFNAVRGTDTQYF. The CDR3 DNA sequence: TGCGCCAGCAGCTTCAACGCGGTGCGAGGTACAGATACGCAGTATTTT.